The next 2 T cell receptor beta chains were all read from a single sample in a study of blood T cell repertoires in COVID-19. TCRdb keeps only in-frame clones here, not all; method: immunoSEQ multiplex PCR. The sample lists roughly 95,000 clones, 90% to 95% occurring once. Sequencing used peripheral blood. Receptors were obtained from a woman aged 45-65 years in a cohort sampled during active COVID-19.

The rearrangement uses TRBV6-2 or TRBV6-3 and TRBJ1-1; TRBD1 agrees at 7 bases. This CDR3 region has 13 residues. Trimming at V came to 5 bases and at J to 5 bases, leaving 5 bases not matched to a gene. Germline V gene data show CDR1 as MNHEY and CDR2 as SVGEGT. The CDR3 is CASSPTGRTEAFF. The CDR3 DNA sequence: TGTGCCAGCAGTCCGACAGGGAGGACTGAAGCTTTCTTT.

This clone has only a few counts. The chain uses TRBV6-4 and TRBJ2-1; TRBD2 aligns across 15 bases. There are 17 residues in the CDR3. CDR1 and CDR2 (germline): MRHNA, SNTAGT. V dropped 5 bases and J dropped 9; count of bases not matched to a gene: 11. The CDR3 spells CASSTGLAGGFTGEQFF. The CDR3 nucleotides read TGTGCCAGCAGTACTGGACTAGCGGGGGGGTTTACTGGTGAGCAGTTCTTC.